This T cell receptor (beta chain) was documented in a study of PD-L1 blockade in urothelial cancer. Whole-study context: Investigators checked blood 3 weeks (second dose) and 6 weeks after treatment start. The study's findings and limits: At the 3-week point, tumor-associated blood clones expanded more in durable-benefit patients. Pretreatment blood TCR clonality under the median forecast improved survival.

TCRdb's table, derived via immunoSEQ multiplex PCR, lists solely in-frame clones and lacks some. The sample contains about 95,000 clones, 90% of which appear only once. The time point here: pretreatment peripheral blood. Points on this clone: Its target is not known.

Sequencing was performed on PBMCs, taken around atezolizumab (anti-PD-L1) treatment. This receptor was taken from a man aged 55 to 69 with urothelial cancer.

DNA of the CDR3: TGTGCCAGCTCACCATTTCGGGAGATGGGCACAGATACGCAGTATTTT. Translation: CASSPFREMGTDTQYF. The rearrangement links TRBV18 to TRBJ2-3; a possible D gene is TRBD2 (6 bases). Germline CDR1 KGHSH, CDR2 LQKENI. This CDR3 has 16 amino acids. V gave up 2 bases and J gave up 1 base, with 13 bases separating them.